This passage covers 18 T cell receptor beta chains from one sample sequenced in a study of blood T cell repertoires in COVID-19. The protocol was immunoSEQ multiplex PCR, while the TCRdb copy is restricted to in-frame clones and leaves out a portion. The table has about 200,000 clones, 86% seen once. Specimen: PBMCs or T cells enriched from blood (not recorded which). The receptors derive from a man aged 35 to 55 with acute COVID-19.

V and J are TRBV7-9 and TRBJ1-1, with TRBD1 matching over 12 bases. Germline V gene lookup returns CDR1 SEHNR and CDR2 FQNEAQ (reference sequence). The CDR3 is 15 amino acids. Losses at the gene ends were 7 bases for V and 1 base for J; bases not matched to a gene: 4. The DNA of the CDR3 is TGTGCCAGCAAGGGACAGGGGGCTTGGAACACTGAAGCTTTCTTT. Translated, it gives CASKGQGAWNTEAFF.

V gene TRBV2 combines with J gene TRBJ2-4; D perhaps matches TRBD2 (6 bases). The CDR3 totals 17 residues. The germline V and J ends were trimmed by 7 bases and 8 bases, with 27 bases remaining between them. Germline V gene sequence: CDR1 SNHLY, CDR2 FYNNEI. CDR3 region: CASKRRGGGLTSDIQYF. In nucleotides, the CDR3 is TGTGCCAGCAAACGGCGAGGCGGAGGGCTCACATCGGACATTCAGTACTTC.

This chain uses TRBV6-5 with TRBJ1-6; D not certain. There are 15 residues in the CDR3. Germline CDR1 reads MNHEY; CDR2 reads SVGAGI. Between the trimmed V and J ends, which lost 6 bases and 6 bases, there was a span of 15 bases. CDR3 amino acids: CASRPSEVVNSPLHF. Written as DNA, the CDR3 is TGTGCCAGCAGGCCGAGCGAGGTTGTTAATTCACCCCTCCACTTT.

This clone was seen more than once but under ten times. The chain links TRBV4-2 to TRBJ1-5; 9 bases match TRBD1. Germline CDR1 LGHNA, CDR2 YNFKEQ. Trimming removed 0 bases from V and 5 bases from J; junction bases left unmatched: 2. The CDR3 contains 15 residues. CDR3 nucleotide sequence: TGTGCCAGCAGCCAAGACGGGACAGGGTATCAGCCCCAGCATTTT. Its protein is CASSQDGTGYQPQHF.

The chain is built from TRBV19 and TRBJ1-5, with TRBD1 as a possible D gene (6 bases). Trimming left V 6 bases short and J 3 bases short, with 15 bases between. The germline CDR1 and CDR2 sequences are LNHDA and SQIVND (reference sequence). This CDR3 region has 15 residues. The CDR3 nucleotides read TGTGCCAGTAGGGGGAGCAGGGGCTCCAATCAGCCCCAGCATTTT. Translated, it gives CASRGSRGSNQPQHF. The whole variable domain, filled in from reference TRBV19 and TRBJ1-5, reads DGGITQSPKYLFRKEGQNVTLSCEQNLNHDAMYWYRQDPGQGLRLIYYSQIVNDFQKGDIAEGYSVSREKKESFPLTVTSAQKNPTAFYLCASRGSRGSNQPQHFGDGTRLSIL.

The sample holds one count of this clone. CDR3 sequence: CASSPAKSQPQHF. The CDR3 region has the DNA TGTGCCAGCTCACCCGCCAAGAGTCAGCCCCAGCATTTT. This chain connects TRBV18 to TRBJ1-5, with D uncertain. Germline V lookup: CDR1 KGHSH, CDR2 LQKENI. V was cut by 3 bases and J by 6 bases, with 9 bases left in between. This CDR3 spans 13 amino acids.

At least ten counts were recorded for this clone. Other DNA sequences within the sample encode an identical CDR3. Here the CDR3 reads CASSPGTVMNTEAFF. DNA for the CDR3: TGTGCCAGCAGCCCTGGGACTGTCATGAACACTGAAGCTTTCTTT. This chain joins TRBV7-9 and TRBJ1-1; D may be TRBD1 (5 bases). Trimming pared 5 bases from V and 0 bases from J, leaving 13 bases between. The CDR3 consists of 15 residues. Germline values: CDR1 SEHNR, CDR2 FQNEAQ (reference sequence).

The gene calls are TRBV2 and TRBJ1-6, with D maybe TRBD1 (5 bases). The ends were cut back, 8 bases at V and 9 bases at J, with 17 bases in the middle. The CDR3 runs 14 residues. The germline V gene encodes CDR1 SNHLY and CDR2 FYNNEI. CDR3 DNA: TGTGCCAGCTCAAGGACGGGGGAGACTTCACCCCTCCACTTT. Protein: CASSRTGETSPLHF.

This chain uses TRBV5-6 with TRBJ1-5; D unclear. The germline V gene has CDR1 SGHDT and CDR2 YYEEEE. Deletions cut 0 bases from V and 6 bases from J, with 10 bases between. The CDR3 totals 14 residues. CDR3 loop: CASSLGVESQPQHF. CDR3 nucleotides: TGTGCCAGCAGCTTGGGAGTGGAGAGTCAGCCCCAGCATTTT.

V and J are TRBV4-1 and TRBJ2-3; no reliable D call. Per germline, CDR1 MGHRA and CDR2 YSYEKL. This CDR3 is built from 16 residues. V was cut by 0 bases and J by 4 bases, with 14 bases left in between. CDR3 region: CASSQDVNYQADTQYF. The CDR3, as DNA: TGCGCCAGCAGCCAAGATGTGAACTACCAAGCAGATACGCAGTATTTT.

The sample holds one count of this clone. V usage is TRBV11-2 and J usage is TRBJ2-5; the D is unclear. Germline values: CDR1 SGHAT, CDR2 FQNNGV. The CDR3 contains 11 residues. Trimming stripped 5 bases from V and 5 bases from J, with 6 bases between. The CDR3 DNA reads TGTGCCAGCAGCCACGGTGAGACCCAGTACTTC. Translation gives CASSHGETQYF.

The chain couples TRBV2 to TRBJ1-4, with TRBD1 matching over 7 bases. The CDR3 runs to 17 residues. J gave up 3 bases and V 6 bases, and 13 bases lay outside the gene matches. Germline V gene data show CDR1 as SNHLY and CDR2 as FYNNEI. DNA of the CDR3: TGTGCCAGCAGCGCGGACAGGCAGGGGTGGGCTAATGAAAAACTGTTTTTT. Its protein is CASSADRQGWANEKLFF.

V and J are TRBV9 and TRBJ2-1; the D gene is possibly TRBD2 (5 bases). The V gene's germline CDR1 is SGDLS and CDR2 YYNGEE. The CDR3 is made up of 12 amino acids. V lost 2 bases to trimming and J lost 5 bases, with 5 bases between them. CDR3 nucleotides: TGTGCCAGCAGCGTTAGCGACAATGAGCAGTTCTTC. Its protein is CASSVSDNEQFF.

This clone has a single count. The gene calls are TRBV28 and TRBJ1-4, with 8 bases identical to TRBD1. The CDR3 has 15 residues. Germline loops: CDR1 MDHEN, CDR2 SYDVKM. V lost 4 bases and J lost 6; bases outside the gene matches: 7. Here the CDR3 reads CASSSPPGQDEKLFF. CDR3 nucleotides: TGTGCCAGCAGTTCGCCTCCGGGACAGGATGAAAAACTGTTTTTT.

This chain links TRBV28 with TRBJ2-7, with TRBD2 matching over 10 bases. V lost 10 bases, J lost 1 base, and 16 bases stayed unmatched. CDR3 size: 17 residues. Germline V gene lookup returns CDR1 MDHEN and CDR2 SYDVKM. The CDR3 nucleotides read TGTGCCACCAAGGGATCTTGGACTAGCGGATTTTCCTACGAGCAGTACTTC. Translating it yields CATKGSWTSGFSYEQYF.

The chain has TRBV7-9 and TRBJ2-2, with 11 nucleotides matching TRBD2. This CDR3 is built from 18 residues. Trimming at V came to 3 bases and at J to 6 bases, leaving 12 bases not matched to a gene. Per the germline V gene, CDR1 is SEHNR and CDR2 is FQNEAQ (reference sequence). The CDR3 DNA sequence: TGTGCCAGCAGCTTCTTCGATTTTAGCGGGAGGGCGGCCGGGGAGCTGTTTTTT. Amino acid sequence: CASSFFDFSGRAAGELFF.

This sequence joins TRBV30 and TRBJ1-3, with D possibly matching TRBD1 (5 bases). The V end was cut by 5 bases, the J end by 0 bases, with 11 bases between. CDR1 is GTSNPN and CDR2 is SVGIG in the germline V gene (reference sequence). The CDR3 loop spans 14 amino acids. The CDR3 loop reads CAWAGGDSGNTIYF. CDR3 nucleotides: TGTGCCTGGGCCGGGGGTGACTCTGGAAACACCATATATTTT. The entire variable domain, with the rest obtained from reference TRBV30 and TRBJ1-3, is as follows: SQTIHQWPATLVQPVGSPLSLECTVEGTSNPNLYWYRQAAGRGLQLLFYSVGIGQISSEVPQNLSASRPQDRQFILSSKKLLLSDSGFYLCAWAGGDSGNTIYFGEGSWLTVV.

This rearrangement joins TRBV2 to TRBJ2-1; 15 bases fit TRBD2. CDR1 and CDR2 from the germline V gene are SNHLY and FYNNEI. With V trimmed by 6 bases and J by 9 bases, 9 bases remained unmatched. This CDR3 has 16 amino acids. CDR3 sequence (DNA): TGTGCCAGCAGCGCCGGGACTAGCGGGAGGAAAGGTGAGCAGTTCTTC. Protein: CASSAGTSGRKGEQFF.